This TCR beta chain appears in the sequencing data of a study of blood T cell repertoires in COVID-19 (TCRdb year 2020). With regard to the full study: Samples covering the acute and convalescent phases of COVID-19 were provided by collaborators in the United States, Italy and Spain. HLA class I and class II types, where available, came from metadata supplied by the sample provider rather than from assay-based typing. The sample metadata nearly always contained a de-identified subject ID, COVID-19 status, age in years and sex. The dataset comprised deeply sampled blood TCRbeta repertoires from subjects exposed to, actively infected with, or recovered from COVID-19. The samples were drawn from the first 160 participants of the ongoing ImmuneRACE study and from 1,254 subjects provided by 6 global collaborators. A freely available public database, intended as a resource for researchers studying the immune response to SARS-CoV-2, is where the repertoires were released. The material from the prospective study consisted of cDNA or gDNA derived from T cells, B-cell-depleted T cells, or PBMCs. The paper's findings and limits, for the study overall: The amount of clinical and demographic metadata varied by source and participant and was provided uncurated.

On this clone: The clone's antigen remains unknown. There are no base qualities to consult, and no much larger clone falls within one base.

TCRbeta CDR3 regions were amplified from genomic DNA by means of the immunoSEQ Assay, a bias-controlled multiplex PCR. Regarding the original processing steps: Nucleated cell counts per sample were estimated from amplification of reference gene primers within the assay. Sequence reads were collapsed and filtered to measure the absolute abundance of every unique TCRbeta CDR3 rearrangement. For each sample, productive Simpson clonality was calculated as the square root of Simpson's diversity index across productive rearrangements. The table comes from immuneACCESS by way of TCRdb, which keeps in-frame sequences with V and J called. Part of the clones is missing from these tables; in studies checked, under half for an unresolved V gene and the rest for unknown reasons. V and J calls and clone size come straight from that table; D and trimming were deduced from the DNA. For this sample there are 200,000 to 300,000 clones; around four fifths appear just once. The leading ten clones occupy around 12% of the sample.

Each collaborating institution followed its own protocols to collect whole blood in K2EDTA tubes. For TCRbeta analysis, collaborators shipped samples in one of three forms: frozen whole blood, isolated PBMCs, or DNA extracted from either of those sample types. CDR1 is given as KGHSH and CDR2 as LQKENI, both from the germline V gene. Here V drops 5 bases and J drops 12 bases, and the junction holds 3 bases not matched to any gene. Reading from cysteine to phenylalanine, the CDR3 counts 11 amino acids. Of the read, only the CDR3 DNA is kept; its 33 bases are in frame from base 1. Sample: peripheral blood. Rearrangement joined TRBV18 to TRBJ1-4, and TRBD1 aligns with 7 junction nucleotides. The source is a woman aged 55-70 years with active or convalescent COVID-19. The CDR3 region: CASSSTGELFF. The base sequence is TGTGCCAGCTCATCAACAGGGGAACTGTTTTTT.